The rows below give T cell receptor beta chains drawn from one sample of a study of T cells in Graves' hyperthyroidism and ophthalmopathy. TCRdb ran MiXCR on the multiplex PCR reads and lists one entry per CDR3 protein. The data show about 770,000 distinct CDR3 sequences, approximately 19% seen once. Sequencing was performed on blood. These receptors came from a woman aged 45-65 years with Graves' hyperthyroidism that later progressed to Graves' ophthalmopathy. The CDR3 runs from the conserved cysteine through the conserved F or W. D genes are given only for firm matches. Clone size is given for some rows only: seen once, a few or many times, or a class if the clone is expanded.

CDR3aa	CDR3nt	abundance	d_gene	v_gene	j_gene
CASSPLTLEGTDTQYF	TGTGCCAGCAGCCCACTAACGTTGGAGGGTACAGATACGCAGTATTTT	many	.	TRBV3-1	TRBJ2-3
CATTGSGANVLTF	TGTGCCACCACGGGCTCTGGGGCCAACGTCCTGACTTTC	few	.	TRBV12-3/TRBV12-4	TRBJ2-6
CASRFGLAGGLNEQFF	TGTGCCAGCAGGTTTGGACTAGCGGGGGGGTTAAATGAGCAGTTCTTC	many	TRBD2	TRBV12-3/TRBV12-4	TRBJ2-1
CASTGTPLEAFF	TGTGCCAGTACAGGGACGCCCCTTGAAGCTTTCTTT	few	.	TRBV19	TRBJ1-1
CASSYTENRVSNEKLFF	TGTGCCAGCAGTTACACAGAAAACAGGGTTTCGAATGAAAAACTGTTTTTT	.	.	TRBV6-6	TRBJ1-4
CATSPSLSTGELFF	TGTGCCACCAGTCCCAGTCTTAGCACCGGGGAGCTGTTTTTT	many	.	TRBV24-1	TRBJ2-2
CATSRDTNQPQHF	TGTGCCACCAGCAGGGACACCAATCAGCCCCAGCATTTT	many	.	TRBV15	TRBJ1-5
CSANRGRGTEAFF	TGCAGTGCTAATAGGGGGCGAGGCACTGAAGCTTTCTTT	many	TRBD1	TRBV20-1	TRBJ1-1
CASSRTGDDEQYF	TGTGCCAGCAGTCGGACAGGGGACGACGAGCAGTACTTC	few	TRBD1	TRBV6-1	TRBJ2-7
CASSQAPGRQTQYF	TGTGCCAGCAGTCAGGCCCCGGGCCGGCAGACCCAGTACTTC	.	.	TRBV6-1	TRBJ2-5
CSASQGNGYTF	TGCAGTGCTAGTCAGGGGAATGGCTACACCTTC	.	.	TRBV20-1	TRBJ1-2
CASSLVMGPGTEAFF	TGTGCCAGCAGCTTAGTTATGGGGCCCGGTACTGAAGCTTTCTTT	.	.	TRBV7-9	TRBJ1-1
CAWSGAGTPSGEQYF	TGTGCCTGGAGTGGGGCCGGGACACCCTCGGGCGAGCAGTACTTC	many	.	TRBV30	TRBJ2-7
CASSEWGQRGETQYF	TGCGCCAGCAGTGAGTGGGGTCAGCGTGGGGAGACCCAGTACTTC	.	.	TRBV10-2	TRBJ2-5
CASSQSDRDDGYTF	TGCGCCAGCAGCCAATCGGACAGGGACGATGGCTACACCTTC	.	TRBD1	TRBV4-1	TRBJ1-2
CASGSISETQYF	TGTGCTAGTGGTTCGATTAGCGAGACCCAGTACTTC	.	.	TRBV12-5	TRBJ2-5
CASSLDQGWNSPLHF	TGTGCCAGCAGCTTGGATCAGGGGTGGAATTCACCCCTCCACTTT	.	.	TRBV5-4	TRBJ1-6
CASSLRWDSTGANVLTF	TGTGCCAGCAGCTTGAGGTGGGATTCTACTGGGGCCAACGTCCTGACTTTC	.	.	TRBV5-5	TRBJ2-6
CSASPGLNTEAFF	TGCAGTGCTAGCCCGGGTCTCAACACTGAAGCTTTCTTT	many	.	TRBV20-1	TRBJ1-1
CATSDPGQARGNSPLHF	TGTGCCACCAGTGATCCTGGACAGGCCCGGGGTAATTCACCCCTCCACTTT	.	TRBD1	TRBV24-1	TRBJ1-6
CASSLDREDTGELFF	TGTGCCAGTAGTTTGGACAGGGAGGACACCGGGGAGCTGTTTTTT	.	TRBD1	TRBV19	TRBJ2-2
CSVDQGWVNTEAFF	TGCAGCGTTGATCAGGGGTGGGTGAACACTGAAGCTTTCTTT	few	.	TRBV29-1	TRBJ1-1
CASSFDSLGTPLHF	TGTGCCAGCAGCTTCGACTCTCTTGGGACACCCCTCCACTTT	few	.	TRBV5-8	TRBJ1-6
CASSYQPDSGLWGAFF	TGTGCCAGCAGTTACCAACCGGACAGCGGGCTTTGGGGGGCTTTCTTT	.	.	TRBV6-6	TRBJ1-1
CASSYLLGTEAFF	TGTGCCAGCAGTTACTTGTTGGGCACTGAAGCTTTCTTT	many	.	TRBV6-2/TRBV6-3	TRBJ1-1
CASTVGDNSPLHF	TGTGCCAGCACGGTCGGGGATAATTCACCCCTCCACTTT	.	.	TRBV2	TRBJ1-6
CASSLDAGGVSPLHF	TGTGCCAGCAGCTTGGATGCAGGAGGCGTTTCACCCCTCCACTTT	few	.	TRBV5-5	TRBJ1-6
CASSLDHTGELFF	TGTGCCAGCAGCTTAGACCACACCGGGGAGCTGTTTTTT	many	.	TRBV7-9	TRBJ2-2
CASTTILQGNEKLFF	TGTGCCAGCACCACCATTTTACAGGGGAATGAAAAACTGTTTTTT	few	TRBD1	TRBV7-6	TRBJ1-4